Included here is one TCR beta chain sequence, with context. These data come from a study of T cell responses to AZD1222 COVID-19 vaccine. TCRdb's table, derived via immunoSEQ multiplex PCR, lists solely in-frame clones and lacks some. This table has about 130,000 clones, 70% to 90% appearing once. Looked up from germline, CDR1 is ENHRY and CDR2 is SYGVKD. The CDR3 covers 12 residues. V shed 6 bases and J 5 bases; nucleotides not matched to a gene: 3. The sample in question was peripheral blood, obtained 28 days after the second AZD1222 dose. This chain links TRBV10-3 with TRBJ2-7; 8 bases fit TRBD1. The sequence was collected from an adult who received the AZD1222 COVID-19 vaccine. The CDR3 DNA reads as TGTGCCATCAGGGACAGGGAACACGAGCAGTACTTC. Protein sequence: CAIRDREHEQYF.